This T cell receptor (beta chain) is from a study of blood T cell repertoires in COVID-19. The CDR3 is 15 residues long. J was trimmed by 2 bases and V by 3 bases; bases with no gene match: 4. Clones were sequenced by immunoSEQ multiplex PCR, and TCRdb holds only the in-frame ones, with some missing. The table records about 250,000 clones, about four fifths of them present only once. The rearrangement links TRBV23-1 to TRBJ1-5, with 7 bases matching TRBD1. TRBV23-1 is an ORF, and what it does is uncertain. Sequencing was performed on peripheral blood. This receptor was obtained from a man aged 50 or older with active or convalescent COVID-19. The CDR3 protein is CASSHPRGCNQPQHF. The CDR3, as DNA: TGCGCCAGCAGTCACCCCAGGGGGTGCAATCAGCCCCAGCATTTT.